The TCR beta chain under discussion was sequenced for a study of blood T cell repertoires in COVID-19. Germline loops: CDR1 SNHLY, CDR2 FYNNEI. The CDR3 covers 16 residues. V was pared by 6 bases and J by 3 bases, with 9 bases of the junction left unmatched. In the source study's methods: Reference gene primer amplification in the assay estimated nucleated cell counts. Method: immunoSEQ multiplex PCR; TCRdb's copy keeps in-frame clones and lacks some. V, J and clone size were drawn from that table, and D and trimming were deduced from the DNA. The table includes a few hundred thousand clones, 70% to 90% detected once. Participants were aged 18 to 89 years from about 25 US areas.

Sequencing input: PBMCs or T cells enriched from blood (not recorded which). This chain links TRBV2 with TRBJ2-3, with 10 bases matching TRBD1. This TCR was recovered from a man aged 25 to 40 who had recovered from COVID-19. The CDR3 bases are TGTGCCAGCAGCGAGAGGACAGGGGGTAGTACAGATACGCAGTATTTT. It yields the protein CASSERTGGSTDTQYF.